Shown below are 2 T cell receptor beta chains from a single sample sequenced in a study of T cell repertoires in cytomegalovirus infection. TCRdb used MiXCR to reprocess the reads, holding one entry per CDR3 protein. The data show 150,000 to 200,000 distinct CDR3 sequences, 15% to 20% seen once. Input material: CD8+ T cells from PBMCs. These receptors were obtained from a human donor in good health (CMV status not recorded). Some clones in this sample may be carry-over from other donors' samples.

The chain carries TRBV7-6 and TRBJ2-3; D is perhaps TRBD1 (5 bases). Germline lookup yields CDR1 SGHVS and CDR2 FNYEAQ. V gave up 1 base and J gave up 4 bases, with 24 bases separating them. This CDR3 has 19 residues. CDR3 nucleotides: TGTGCCAGCAGCTTAGGGTTAGGAACAGAAGGGGCTCGGGCAGATACGCAGTATTTT. This sequence encodes CASSLGLGTEGARADTQYF.

There are a few counts of this clonotype. The CDR3 sequence: CASSLERGRLYNEQFF. CDR3 DNA: TGTGCCAGCAGCTTAGAGCGGGGGAGGCTATACAATGAGCAGTTCTTC. The chain employs TRBV11-2 and TRBJ2-1; 7 bases match TRBD2. The germline V gene has CDR1 SGHAT and CDR2 FQNNGV. The CDR3 is made up of 16 amino acids. Losses at the gene ends were 0 bases for V and 4 bases for J; bases not matched to a gene: 6.